Listed below are T cell receptor beta chains from one sample, sequenced in a study of a mutant IDH1 vaccine in newly diagnosed glioma. Generated by immunoSEQ multiplex PCR, the TCRdb table keeps only in-frame clones and is missing some. The repertoire consists of tens of thousands of clones, with about 81% occurring once and the leading ten covering around 8.9%. No antigen has been assigned to these receptors. Here the sequenced sample was PBMCs, taken from a glioma patient whose treatment included an IDH1 peptide vaccine. The receptors were gathered from a woman between 40 and 55 years old with glioma. Some clones in this sample may be carry-over from other donors' samples. Both conserved end residues are part of each CDR3. Each record gives: CDR3 length, D gene, clone size, V gene, J gene, CDR3 protein, CDR3 DNA. A D gene is named only where the DNA matches it firmly. Some rows mark clone size as missing; the rest say once, few, many or name a class of expanded clone.

>14|.|.|TRBV7-2|TRBJ1-2
CASSLAVPTDGYTF
TGTGCCAGCAGCTTAGCGGTCCCCACCGATGGCTACACCTTC
>13|.|.|TRBV18|TRBJ2-2
CASSPGFPGELFF
TGTGCCAGCTCACCAGGGTTTCCCGGGGAGCTGTTTTTT
>17|TRBD1|once|TRBV27|TRBJ1-2
CASSRAGRQGLDYGYTF
TGTGCCAGCAGCCGAGCTGGGAGACAGGGTCTCGACTATGGCTACACCTTC
>12|.|few|TRBV2|TRBJ2-7
CASSEALPEQYF
TGTGCCAGCAGTGAAGCGCTTCCGGAGCAGTACTTC
>13|.|few|TRBV2|TRBJ1-1
CASKRDMNTEAFF
TGTGCCAGCAAGAGGGACATGAACACTGAAGCTTTCTTT
>12|.|.|TRBV6-5|TRBJ1-2
CASSPRGYGYTF
TGTGCCAGCAGCCCTCGAGGCTATGGCTACACCTTC
>13|.|.|TRBV13|TRBJ2-3
CASSFSGTTLEYF
TGTGCCAGCAGCTTTTCCGGGACCACACTGGAGTATTTT
>13|.|.|TRBV29-1|TRBJ2-3
CSTRDPRTDTQYF
TGCAGCACCCGGGATCCCCGCACAGATACGCAGTATTTT
>14|.|.|TRBV4-1|TRBJ2-7
CASSHPPGYGEQYF
TGCGCCAGCAGCCATCCACCGGGTTATGGGGAGCAGTACTTC
>17|TRBD1|few|TRBV5-1|TRBJ2-2
CASSLGGTGLNTGELFF
TGCGCCAGCAGCTTAGGGGGGACAGGGTTGAACACCGGGGAGCTGTTTTTT
>12|.|.|TRBV18|TRBJ1-3
CASSPLGNTIYF
TGTGCCAGCTCACCGCTAGGAAACACCATATATTTT
>11|.|.|TRBV6-5|TRBJ1-2
CASVGTGGYTF
TGTGCCAGCGTCGGGACGGGGGGCTACACCTTC
>16|TRBD1|.|TRBV5-1|TRBJ1-1
CASSLEVGTGMTEAFF
TGCGCCAGCAGCTTGGAGGTTGGGACAGGGATGACTGAAGCTTTCTTT
>12|.|once|TRBV5-6|TRBJ2-7
CASSATSYEQYF
TGTGCCAGCAGCGCTACTAGCTACGAGCAGTACTTC
>16|.|few|TRBV7-6|TRBJ2-2
CASSLEAIRDTGELFF
TGTGCCAGCAGCTTAGAGGCGATCAGGGACACCGGGGAGCTGTTTTTT
>15|.|once|TRBV7-6|TRBJ2-7
CASSLEAASAYEQYF
TGTGCCAGCAGCTTAGAGGCAGCCTCCGCCTACGAGCAGTACTTC
>14|TRBD1|.|TRBV2|TRBJ2-5
CARRQGDTQETQYF
TGTGCCAGGCGACAGGGGGACACCCAAGAGACCCAGTACTTC
>14|TRBD2|.|TRBV5-6|TRBJ2-1
CASSLGLAIHEQFF
TGTGCCAGCAGCTTGGGACTAGCGATCCATGAGCAGTTCTTC
>13|.|.|TRBV30|TRBJ1-2
CAWSPGQSVGYTF
TGTGCCTGGAGCCCCGGACAGTCCGTGGGCTACACCTTC
>14|TRBD2|few|TRBV7-2|TRBJ2-3
CASLGRGGGDTQYF
TGTGCCAGCCTGGGGCGGGGGGGAGGAGATACGCAGTATTTT
>14|TRBD1|.|TRBV6-5|TRBJ2-7
CASSYSWTGNEQYF
TGTGCCAGCAGTTACTCTTGGACAGGGAACGAGCAGTACTTC
>15|TRBD1|.|TRBV11-2|TRBJ1-1
CASSLFRTGSTEAFF
TGTGCCAGCAGCTTATTCCGGACAGGTAGCACTGAAGCTTTCTTT
>18|.|once|TRBV11-2|TRBJ2-7
CASSLGPGVVLHSYEQYF
TGTGCCAGCAGCTTAGGCCCTGGTGTTGTCCTACACTCCTACGAGCAGTACTTC
>13|.|once|TRBV13|TRBJ2-3
CASSNLGEDTQYF
TGTGCCAGCAGCAACCTAGGAGAAGATACGCAGTATTTT
>14|TRBD1|.|TRBV15|TRBJ1-5
CATSKDRGYRPQHF
TGTGCCACCAGCAAAGACAGGGGCTATCGGCCCCAGCATTTT
>9|.|.|TRBV20-1|TRBJ1-1
CSVPNEAFF
TGCAGTGTCCCGAATGAAGCTTTCTTT
>13|.|.|TRBV29-1|TRBJ2-1
CSARDGPSNEQFF
TGCAGCGCCCGGGACGGCCCTTCCAACGAGCAGTTCTTC
>14|.|.|TRBV6-5|TRBJ1-3
CASRAPGSGNTIYF
TGTGCCAGCAGGGCTCCAGGGTCTGGAAACACCATATATTTT
>14|.|.|TRBV5-1|TRBJ2-4
CASSFEGGANIQYF
TGCGCCAGCAGCTTCGAAGGGGGGGCCAACATTCAGTACTTC
>16|.|.|TRBV5-4|TRBJ1-4
CASSPFGLTDNEKLFF
TGTGCCAGCAGCCCTTTCGGATTGACAGACAATGAAAAACTGTTTTTT
>13|.|.|TRBV19|TRBJ1-5
CASSGRGHQPQHF
TGTGCCAGTAGTGGCCGGGGGCATCAGCCCCAGCATTTT
>15|TRBD1|.|TRBV2|TRBJ2-3
CASSESAGGGDTQYF
TGTGCCAGCAGTGAAAGCGCAGGGGGTGGAGATACGCAGTATTTT
>15|.|.|TRBV5-6|TRBJ1-2
CASKLRGPLIYGYTF
TGTGCCAGCAAGCTCCGGGGCCCCCTTATCTATGGCTACACCTTC
>13|TRBD2|few|TRBV30|TRBJ2-4
CAWSVSGGNIQYF
TGTGCCTGGAGTGTAAGCGGGGGAAACATTCAGTACTTC
>16|.|.|TRBV29-1|TRBJ2-5
CSVGFPRSVRWETQYF
TGCAGCGTGGGGTTTCCTAGGTCTGTGAGATGGGAGACCCAGTACTTC
>13|.|once|TRBV6-6|TRBJ1-1
CASRPDGNTEAFF
TGTGCCAGCAGACCCGACGGGAACACTGAAGCTTTCTTT
>15|.|.|TRBV6-6|TRBJ1-4
CASSYSPTGREKLFF
TGTGCCAGCAGTTACTCGCCGACAGGACGAGAAAAACTGTTTTTT
>15|.|.|TRBV18|TRBJ1-6
CASSPNGMGNSPLHF
TGTGCCAGCTCACCAAACGGGATGGGGAATTCACCCCTCCACTTT
>16|TRBD2|once|TRBV5-5|TRBJ2-2
CASSSLAGSSTGELFF
TGTGCCAGCAGCTCCCTAGCGGGCAGTTCCACCGGGGAGCTGTTTTTT
>12|.|.|TRBV30|TRBJ1-2
CAWRRDLRGYTF
TGTGCCTGGAGACGGGACCTACGGGGCTACACCTTC